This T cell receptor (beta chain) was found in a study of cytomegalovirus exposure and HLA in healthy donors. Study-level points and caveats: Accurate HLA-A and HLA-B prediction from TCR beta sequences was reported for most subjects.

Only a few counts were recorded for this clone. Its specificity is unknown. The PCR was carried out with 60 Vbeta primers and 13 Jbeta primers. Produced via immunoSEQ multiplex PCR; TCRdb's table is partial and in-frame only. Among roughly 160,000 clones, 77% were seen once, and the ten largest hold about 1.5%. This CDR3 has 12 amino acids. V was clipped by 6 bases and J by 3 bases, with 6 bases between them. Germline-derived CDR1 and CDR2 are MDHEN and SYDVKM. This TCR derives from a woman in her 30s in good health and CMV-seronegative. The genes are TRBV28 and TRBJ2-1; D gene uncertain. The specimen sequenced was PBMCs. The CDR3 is CASSLNYNEQFF. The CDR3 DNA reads TGTGCCAGCAGCCTAAACTACAATGAGCAGTTCTTC.